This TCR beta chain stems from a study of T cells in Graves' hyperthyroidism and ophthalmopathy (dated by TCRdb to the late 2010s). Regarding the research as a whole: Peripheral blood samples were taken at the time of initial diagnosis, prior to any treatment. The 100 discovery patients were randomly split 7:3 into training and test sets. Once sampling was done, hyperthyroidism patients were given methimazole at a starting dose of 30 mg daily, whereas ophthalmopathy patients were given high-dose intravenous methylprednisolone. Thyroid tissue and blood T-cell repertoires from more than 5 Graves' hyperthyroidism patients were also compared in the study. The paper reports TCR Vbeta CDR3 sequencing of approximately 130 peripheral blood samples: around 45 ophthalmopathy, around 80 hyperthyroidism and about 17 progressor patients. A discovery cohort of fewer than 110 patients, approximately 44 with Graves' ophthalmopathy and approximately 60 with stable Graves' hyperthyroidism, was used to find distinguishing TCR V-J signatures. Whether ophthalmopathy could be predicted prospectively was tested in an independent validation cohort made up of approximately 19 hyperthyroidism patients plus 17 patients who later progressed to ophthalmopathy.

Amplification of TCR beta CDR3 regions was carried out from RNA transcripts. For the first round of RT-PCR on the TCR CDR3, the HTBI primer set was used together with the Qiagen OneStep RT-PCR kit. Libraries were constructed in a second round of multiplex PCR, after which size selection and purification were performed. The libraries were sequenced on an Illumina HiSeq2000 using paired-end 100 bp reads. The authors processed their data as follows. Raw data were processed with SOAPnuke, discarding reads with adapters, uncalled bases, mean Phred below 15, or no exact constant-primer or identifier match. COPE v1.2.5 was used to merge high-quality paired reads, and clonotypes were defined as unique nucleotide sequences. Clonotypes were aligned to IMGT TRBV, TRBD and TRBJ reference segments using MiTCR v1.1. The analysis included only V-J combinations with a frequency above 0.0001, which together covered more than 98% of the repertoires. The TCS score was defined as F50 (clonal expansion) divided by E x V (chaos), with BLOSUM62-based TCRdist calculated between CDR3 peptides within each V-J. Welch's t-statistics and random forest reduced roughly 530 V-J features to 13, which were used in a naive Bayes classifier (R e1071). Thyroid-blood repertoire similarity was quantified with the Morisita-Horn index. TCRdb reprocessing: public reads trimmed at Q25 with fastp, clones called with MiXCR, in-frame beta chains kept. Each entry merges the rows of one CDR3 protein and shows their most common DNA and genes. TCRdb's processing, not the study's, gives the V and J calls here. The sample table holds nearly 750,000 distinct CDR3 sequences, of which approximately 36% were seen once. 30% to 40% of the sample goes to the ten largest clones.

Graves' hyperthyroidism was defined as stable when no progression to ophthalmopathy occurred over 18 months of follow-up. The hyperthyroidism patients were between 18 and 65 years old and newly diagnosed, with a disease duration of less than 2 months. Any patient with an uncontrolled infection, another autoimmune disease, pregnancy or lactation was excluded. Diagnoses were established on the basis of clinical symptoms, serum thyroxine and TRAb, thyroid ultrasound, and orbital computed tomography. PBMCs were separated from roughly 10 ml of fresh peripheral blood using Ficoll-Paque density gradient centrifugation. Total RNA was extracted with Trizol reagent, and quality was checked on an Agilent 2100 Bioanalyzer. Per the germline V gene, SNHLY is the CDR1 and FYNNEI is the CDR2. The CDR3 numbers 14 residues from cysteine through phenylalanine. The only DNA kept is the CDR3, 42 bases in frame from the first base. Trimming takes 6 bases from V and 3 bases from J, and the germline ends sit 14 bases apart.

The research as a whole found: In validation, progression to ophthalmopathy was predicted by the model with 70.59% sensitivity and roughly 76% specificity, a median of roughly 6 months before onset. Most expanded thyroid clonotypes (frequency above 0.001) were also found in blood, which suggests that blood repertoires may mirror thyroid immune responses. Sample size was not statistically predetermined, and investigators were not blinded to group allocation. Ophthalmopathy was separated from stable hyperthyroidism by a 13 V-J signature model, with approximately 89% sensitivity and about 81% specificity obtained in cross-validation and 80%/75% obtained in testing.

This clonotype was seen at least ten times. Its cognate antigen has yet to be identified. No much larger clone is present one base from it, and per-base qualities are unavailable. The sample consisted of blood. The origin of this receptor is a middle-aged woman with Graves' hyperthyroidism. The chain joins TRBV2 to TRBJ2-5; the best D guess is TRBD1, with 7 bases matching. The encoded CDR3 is CASSRSRGEETQYF. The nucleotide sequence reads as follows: TGTGCCAGCAGCAGGTCCAGGGGGGAAGAGACCCAGTACTTC.